The 14 T cell receptor beta chains below were found in one sample sequenced in a study of T cell repertoires in cytomegalovirus infection. No cognate antigen is known for these TCRs. From the reads, TCRdb called clonotypes with MiXCR, one entry per CDR3 protein. Of tens of thousands of distinct CDR3 sequences in the sample, roughly 20% were seen once. The source material was PBMCs, sequenced either directly or after in vitro stimulation (not recorded which). The receptors shown here come from a human donor in good health (CMV status not recorded). Some clones in this sample may be carry-over from other donors' samples.

In this sample, this clonotype turned up many times. The genes are TRBV7-2 and TRBJ1-4; D call uncertain. The length of the CDR3 is 15 residues. Germline CDR1 reads SGHTA; CDR2 reads FQGNSA. Trimming took off 5 bases at V and 7 bases at J, with 17 bases between the two ends. The CDR3 sequence is CASSPPGSGSEKLFF. For the CDR3, the DNA is TGTGCCAGCAGCCCACCGGGTTCGGGGAGTGAAAAACTGTTTTTT.

This clonotype showed up many times. V and J are TRBV7-9 and TRBJ2-7; D not resolved. The germline V gene encodes CDR1 SEHNR and CDR2 FQNEAQ (reference sequence). CDR3 length equals 11 residues. V lost 5 bases to trimming and J lost 3 bases, with 5 bases between them. CDR3 region: CASSQDYEQYF. CDR3 bases: TGTGCCAGCAGCCAGGACTACGAGCAGTACTTC.

This clonotype came up a few times. The junction differs from germline at one of its ends, possibly a read error. The gene calls are TRBV5-4 and TRBJ1-2; 7 bases line up with TRBD1. There are 14 residues in the CDR3. Germline V CDR1 and CDR2: SGHNT, YYREEE (reference sequence). In nucleotides, the CDR3 is TGTGCCAGCAGCTCCAGGGGGGCTAAATATGGCTACACCTTC. Protein sequence: CASSSRGAKYGYTF.

Ten or more counts support this clonotype. The rearrangement links TRBV28 to TRBJ2-3; unclear D gene. This CDR3 comprises 14 residues. V was cut by 6 bases and J by 0 bases, with 10 bases left in between. CDR1 MDHEN and CDR2 SYDVKM come from the germline V gene. CDR3 sequence: CASSLDGSTDTQYF. In DNA, the CDR3 is TGTGCCAGCAGCTTGGACGGGAGCACAGATACGCAGTATTTT.

This clonotype has a count of ten or more. The chain recombines TRBV5-6 with TRBJ1-1; D is uncertain. This CDR3 has 15 amino acids. Looked up from germline, CDR1 is SGHDT and CDR2 is YYEEEE. V was clipped by 3 bases and J by 2 bases, with 14 bases between them. This CDR3 reads CASSWVTGTNTEAFF. For the CDR3, the DNA is TGTGCCAGCAGCTGGGTGACGGGAACCAACACTGAAGCTTTCTTT.

The rearrangement links TRBV5-4 to TRBJ1-2; no definite D call. The CDR3 covers 13 residues. Germline lookup yields CDR1 SGHNT and CDR2 YYREEE (reference sequence). Trimming stripped 0 bases from V and 6 bases from J, with 9 bases between. DNA for the CDR3: TGTGCCAGCAGCTTGGACGACCTTGATGGCTACACCTTC. Translating it yields CASSLDDLDGYTF.

There are a few counts of this clonotype. V gene TRBV4-3 combines with J gene TRBJ2-1, with 13 bases matching TRBD2. V shed 4 bases, J shed 0 bases, and the junction held 6 bases outside the gene matches. The CDR3 consists of 18 residues. Germline lookup yields CDR1 LGHNA and CDR2 YSLEER. CDR3 residues: CASSPGLAGARSYNEQFF. The DNA for the CDR3 is TGCGCCAGCAGCCCAGGACTAGCGGGAGCCCGCTCCTACAATGAGCAGTTCTTC.

This clonotype was counted ten times or more. The rearrangement uses TRBV7-9 and TRBJ2-7; D call uncertain. Germline CDR1 SEHNR, CDR2 FQNEAQ (reference sequence). V was shortened by 4 bases and J by 7 bases, with 14 bases between the two germline ends. The CDR3 sequence is 13 residues long. Here the CDR3 reads CASSSPLLGEQYF. CDR3 bases: TGTGCCAGCAGCTCACCCCTTCTTGGGGAGCAGTACTTC.

Only a few counts were recorded for this clonotype. The chain recombines TRBV15 with TRBJ2-7; 7 nucleotides align to TRBD1. With 0 bases clipped from V and 2 bases from J, the junction kept 4 bases outside the gene matches. This CDR3 has 15 residues. Germline CDR1 and CDR2: LNHNV and YYDKDF (reference sequence). Here the CDR3 reads CATSREGDSTYEQYF. The CDR3 nucleotides are TGTGCCACCAGCAGAGAAGGGGACAGTACCTACGAGCAGTACTTC.

This clonotype was picked up many times. This chain uses TRBV12-3 or TRBV12-4 with TRBJ1-1; tentative D call: TRBD1 (5 bases). V was shortened by 6 bases and J by 5 bases, with 19 bases between the two germline ends. This CDR3 is built from 15 residues. The CDR3 loop reads CASSPGKGPGTEAFF. In DNA, the CDR3 is TGTGCCAGCAGCCCGGGTAAGGGGCCGGGAACTGAAGCTTTCTTT.

This clonotype was found many times. The J gene is TRBJ2-1, the V gene TRBV7-2, with no clear D. This CDR3 is 13 amino acids long. Between the trimmed V and J ends, which lost 6 bases and 5 bases, there was a span of 11 bases. The V gene's germline CDR1 is SGHTA and CDR2 FQGNSA. The CDR3 protein is CASSLNRDNEQFF. The CDR3 region has the DNA TGTGCCAGCAGTCTGAATCGGGACAATGAGCAGTTCTTC. Using reference TRBV7-2 and TRBJ2-1 for the parts outside the CDR3, the full variable domain is GAGVSQSPSNKVTEKGKDVELRCDPISGHTALYWYRQSLGQGLEFLIYFQGNSAPDKSGLPSDRFSAERTGGSVSTLTIQRTQQEDSAVYLCASSLNRDNEQFFGPGTRLTVL.

This clonotype was counted many times. V gene TRBV24-1 combines with J gene TRBJ2-3; D is possibly TRBD2 (5 bases). Germline CDR1 reads KGHDR; CDR2 reads SFDVKD. CDR3 size: 15 residues. The V and J ends lost 3 bases and 5 bases respectively, with 14 bases between them. The CDR3 DNA follows: TGTGCCACCAGTGATCCTAGCCAAGACCAAGATACGCAGTATTTT. This encodes CATSDPSQDQDTQYF.

This clonotype was recorded many times. The gene calls are TRBV7-2 and TRBJ2-6, with 11 nucleotides matching TRBD1. Per germline, CDR1 SGHTA and CDR2 FQGNSA. After removal of 1 base from V and 0 bases from J, the junction contained 2 bases not matched to a gene. The CDR3 spans 18 residues. CDR3 amino acids: CASSLVGTGGSGANVLTF. CDR3 coding DNA: TGTGCCAGCAGCTTAGTGGGGACAGGGGGCTCTGGGGCCAACGTCCTGACTTTC.

This clonotype was recorded a few times. This chain joins TRBV5-4 and TRBJ2-1; D may be TRBD2 (6 bases). CDR3 length: 13 residues. V lost 0 bases, J lost 7 bases, and 8 bases lay in between. Germline V gene lookup returns CDR1 SGHNT and CDR2 YYREEE (reference sequence). CDR3 sequence: CASSLVGGNEQFF. CDR3 in DNA: TGTGCCAGCAGCTTGGTGGGGGGTAATGAGCAGTTCTTC.